Below, one T cell receptor (beta chain) is given with its context. This entry is derived from a study of CD8 T cells in Susac syndrome. The RNA, about 0.45 to 1 ug, was put through reverse transcription using random hexamers. By means of immunoSEQ multiplex PCR, TCR beta CDR3 spanning 54 Vbeta and 13 Jbeta underwent amplification. TCRdb reprocessed the immunoSEQ multiplex PCR reads via MiXCR and lists one record per CDR3 protein. The repertoire includes 250,000 to 300,000 distinct CDR3 sequences, almost 85% of them detected once, and roughly 0.22% sits in the top ten. Sequencing of TCR beta was undertaken in CD8+ and CD4+ T cells derived from blood. TEMRA cells were enriched by FACS, while CD8+ and CD4+ T cells were obtained through a negative isolation that was performed magnetically. V lost 2 bases, J lost 2 bases, and 9 bases lay in between. Germline assignment: CDR1 SGHVS and CDR2 FNYEAQ. The CDR3 has 15 residues.

The sequenced sample consisted of CD8+ T cells from PBMCs. This sequence joins TRBV7-6 and TRBJ2-2; TRBD2 is a possible D gene (5 bases). The clonotype comes from a human donor with multiple sclerosis. The CDR3 bases are TGTGCCAGCAGCTTACCTAGCACCAACACCGGGGAGCTGTTTTTT. Translating it yields CASSLPSTNTGELFF.